Shown below are 21 T cell receptor beta chains from a single sample sequenced in a study of blood T cell repertoires in COVID-19. The assay was immunoSEQ multiplex PCR, and TCRdb's table has in-frame clones only and misses some. The sample contains about 160,000 clones, 70% to 90% of which appear only once. The sample consisted of peripheral blood. The receptors come from a man between 35 and 55 years old with acute or convalescent COVID-19.

The V call is TRBV12-3 or TRBV12-4, the J call TRBJ2-2; D is unclear. V dropped 6 bases and J dropped 7 bases, with 6 bases sitting between them. CDR3 length: 11 residues. The CDR3 nucleotides read TGTGCCAGCAGGGCCAGCGGGGAGCTGTTTTTT. This codes for CASRASGELFF.

The rearrangement joins TRBV5-4 to TRBJ2-5; a possible D gene is TRBD1 (6 bases). CDR3 length equals 14 residues. V was clipped by 2 bases and J by 2 bases, with 10 bases between them. Germline CDR1 is SGHNT and CDR2 is YYREEE (reference sequence). The CDR3 region is CASSLTDRQETQYF. Here the CDR3 DNA reads TGTGCCAGCAGCTTAACTGACAGGCAAGAGACCCAGTACTTC.

This chain uses TRBV7-2 with TRBJ1-5, with TRBD1 identical over 7 bases. The germline V gene encodes CDR1 SGHTA and CDR2 FQGNSA. V was pared by 5 bases and J by 4 bases, with 2 bases of the junction left unmatched. This CDR3 contains 13 residues. CDR3 coding DNA: TGTGCCAGCAGCCTGGACAGGAATCAGCCCCAGCATTTT. This encodes CASSLDRNQPQHF.

The chain uses TRBV3-1 (or the pseudogene TRBV3-2) and TRBJ1-2; D unresolved. The germline CDR1 and CDR2 sequences are LGHDT and YNNKEL (reference sequence). Trimming shortened V by 0 bases and J by 6 bases, and 8 bases separated the two germline ends. This CDR3 region has 13 residues. As DNA, the CDR3 is TGTGCCAGCAGCCAAGATCTCGGTAATGGCTACACCTTC. This sequence encodes CASSQDLGNGYTF.

The rearrangement links TRBV7-9 to TRBJ2-2, with D unclear. CDR3 length: 13 amino acids. Germline lookup yields CDR1 SEHNR and CDR2 FQNEAQ (reference sequence). V lost 4 bases, J lost 6 bases, and 9 bases lay in between. CDR3 DNA: TGTGCCAGCAGCTCAGCTCCGGCCGGGGAGCTGTTTTTT. Translating it yields CASSSAPAGELFF.

This clone came up once. This chain joins TRBV7-9 and TRBJ2-5, with TRBD1 matching over 9 bases. The germline gives CDR1 SEHNR, CDR2 FQNEAQ (reference sequence). The V gene end was trimmed by 1 base and the J gene end by 5 bases; junction bases not matched to a gene: 5. The CDR3 covers 15 residues. The CDR3 sequence is CASSLGGTGLETQYF. The DNA of the CDR3 is TGTGCCAGCAGCTTAGGCGGGACAGGGTTGGAGACCCAGTACTTC.

This chain joins TRBV7-2 and TRBJ1-2, with D maybe TRBD1 (5 bases). V lost 3 bases and J 5 bases, leaving 13 bases between the germline ends. The CDR3 has 14 amino acids. CDR1 SGHTA and CDR2 FQGNSA come from the germline V gene. Here the CDR3 reads CASSFRAAGYGYTF. The DNA for the CDR3 is TGTGCCAGCAGCTTCCGGGCCGCAGGGTATGGCTACACCTTC.

This clone was detected once. The V gene is TRBV11-2, the J gene TRBJ2-2, with D unresolved. This CDR3 spans 14 amino acids. V dropped 5 bases and J dropped 4 bases, with 11 bases sitting between them. Per germline, CDR1 SGHAT and CDR2 FQNNGV. The CDR3 DNA sequence: TGTGCCAGCAGCCCCCACGGGTCCACCGGGGAGCTGTTTTTT. It encodes CASSPHGSTGELFF.

This clone was seen many times. This CDR3 is also generated by other DNA sequences in the sample. The chain links TRBV18 to TRBJ1-6; 8 bases match TRBD1. Germline CDR1 reads KGHSH; CDR2 reads LQKENI. Trimming at V came to 3 bases and at J to 8 bases, leaving 3 bases not matched to a gene. This CDR3 is 14 amino acids long. This CDR3 is CASSPLDRDSPLHF. The CDR3, as DNA: TGTGCCAGCTCACCTTTGGACAGGGATTCACCCCTCCACTTT.

The chain recombines TRBV9 with TRBJ1-4; D call uncertain. Trimming shortened V by 4 bases and J by 8 bases, and 15 bases separated the two germline ends. Germline CDR1 SGDLS, CDR2 YYNGEE. This CDR3 has 14 residues. The DNA of the CDR3 is TGTGCCAGCAGCCCGGAAGGCGCCGGGGAAAAACTGTTTTTT. Protein product: CASSPEGAGEKLFF.

This chain links TRBV11-2 with TRBJ2-1; 13 positions match TRBD2. The germline V gene has CDR1 SGHAT and CDR2 FQNNGV. Trimming at V came to 6 bases and at J to 5 bases, leaving 1 base not matched to a gene. The CDR3 is 14 amino acids. CDR3 DNA sequence: TGTGCCAGCAGACTAGCGGGGGGGGACAATGAGCAGTTCTTC. This codes for CASRLAGGDNEQFF.

V is TRBV6-2 or TRBV6-3 and J is TRBJ2-2; no clear D gene. CDR1 and CDR2 (germline): MNHEY, SVGEGT. The CDR3 runs to 15 residues. V gave up 2 bases and J gave up 2 bases, with 9 bases separating them. CDR3 region: CASSYLGSNTGELFF. The DNA for the CDR3 is TGTGCCAGCAGTTACCTCGGGTCTAACACCGGGGAGCTGTTTTTT.

Comments on this clone: At the DNA level, this CDR3 is encoded by other sequences in the same sample as well. The chain uses TRBV28 and TRBJ2-1; no clear D. Germline V gene sequence: CDR1 MDHEN, CDR2 SYDVKM. This CDR3 comprises 11 residues. V gave up 2 bases and J gave up 6 bases, with 2 bases separating them. The DNA of the CDR3 is TGTGCCAGCAGTTTACGCAATGAGCAGTTCTTC. It is translated as CASSLRNEQFF.

The V gene is TRBV19, the J gene TRBJ2-2; 10 bases align to TRBD2. V lost 6 bases and J lost 5; bases outside the gene matches: 9. The germline CDR1 and CDR2 sequences are LNHDA and SQIVND (reference sequence). The CDR3 runs to 16 residues. The CDR3 loop is CASRPAAGGSTGELFF. CDR3 nucleotide sequence: TGTGCCAGTAGGCCTGCAGCGGGGGGGTCGACCGGGGAGCTGTTTTTT.

This clone was recorded only once. The V and J genes are TRBV6-5 and TRBJ2-5; D unclear. V gave up 7 bases and J gave up 2 bases, with 11 bases separating them. Germline V gene sequence: CDR1 MNHEY, CDR2 SVGAGI. The CDR3 sequence is 13 residues long. CDR3 region: CASKRNLQETQYF. The CDR3 DNA follows: TGTGCCAGCAAACGTAACTTACAAGAGACCCAGTACTTC.

The chain employs TRBV9 and TRBJ1-1; D gene unclear. Looked up from germline, CDR1 is SGDLS and CDR2 is YYNGEE. Between the trimmed V and J ends, which lost 4 bases and 3 bases, there was a span of 13 bases. This CDR3 is 14 amino acids long. The CDR3 DNA reads TGTGCCAGCAGCCTAAGACGGGAGGACACTGAAGCTTTCTTT. It specifies CASSLRREDTEAFF. The variable domain in full, with the rest retrieved from reference TRBV9 and TRBJ1-1, is DSGVTQTPKHLITATGQRVTLRCSPRSGDLSVYWYQQSLDQGLQFLIQYYNGEERAKGNILERFSAQQFPDLHSELNLSSLELGDSALYFCASSLRREDTEAFFGQGTRLTVV.

J is TRBJ2-1 and V is TRBV6-5, with TRBD2 matching 7 bases. Germline values: CDR1 MNHEY, CDR2 SVGAGI. This CDR3 is built from 14 residues. J lost 3 bases, V lost 6 bases, and 5 bases had no gene match. The CDR3 bases are TGTGCCAGCAGAAGCGGGACCCTCTACAATGAGCAGTTCTTC. Its translation: CASRSGTLYNEQFF.

The chain combines TRBV7-3 with TRBJ2-2; TRBD2 matches at 9 bases. The germline gives CDR1 SGHTA, CDR2 FQGTGA. V lost 8 bases and J lost 6; bases outside the gene matches: 7. This CDR3 is 14 amino acids long. CDR3 sequence: CASGVAGVPGELFF. DNA of the CDR3: TGTGCCAGCGGAGTAGCGGGGGTACCCGGGGAGCTGTTTTTT.

The chain joins TRBV12-5 to TRBJ1-5; the D gene is possibly TRBD1 (5 bases). The CDR3 contains 17 residues. Between the trimmed V and J ends, which lost 2 bases and 2 bases, there was a span of 16 bases. Germline V gene sequence: CDR1 LGHNT, CDR2 FRNRAP. The CDR3 DNA reads TGTGCTAGTGGTTTGACTGTCGGGGGAGTGGGCAATCAGCCCCAGCATTTT. Translation gives CASGLTVGGVGNQPQHF.

This chain uses TRBV28 with TRBJ1-5, with 9 bases fitting TRBD1. V shed 3 bases, J shed 3 bases, and the junction held 3 bases outside the gene matches. The CDR3 has 15 residues. Germline values: CDR1 MDHEN, CDR2 SYDVKM. The CDR3 here is CASSLGQGNNQPQHF. The CDR3 region has the DNA TGTGCCAGCAGTTTGGGACAGGGCAACAATCAGCCCCAGCATTTT.

The chain recombines TRBV11-2 with TRBJ2-5; possible D gene TRBD2, 5 bases. The germline gives CDR1 SGHAT, CDR2 FQNNGV. The CDR3 is 15 amino acids. Trimming took 3 bases from V and 5 from J, leaving 16 bases between them. CDR3 amino acids: CASSFRLSGTETQYF. The CDR3, as DNA: TGTGCCAGCAGCTTCCGACTGAGCGGAACTGAGACCCAGTACTTC.